The next 10 T cell receptor beta chains were all read from a single sample in a study of blood T cell repertoires in COVID-19. Profiled with immunoSEQ multiplex PCR; TCRdb holds only in-frame clones, not every one. The sample carries more than 65,000 clones, over 70% recorded once. Material: peripheral blood. These receptors originate from a woman aged 65 to 85 with acute or convalescent COVID-19.

This rearrangement joins TRBV30 to TRBJ2-4; TRBD2 is a possible D gene (6 bases). Trimming took 1 base from V and 15 from J, leaving 19 bases between them. CDR3 length: 13 residues. Germline V CDR1 and CDR2: GTSNPN, SVGIG (reference sequence). CDR3: CAWSGARGVTWYF. The CDR3 DNA reads TGTGCCTGGAGTGGGGCCCGCGGGGTTACCTGGTACTTC. The whole variable domain, filled in from reference TRBV30 and TRBJ2-4, reads SQTIHQWPATLVQPVGSPLSLECTVEGTSNPNLYWYRQAAGRGLQLLFYSVGIGQISSEVPQNLSASRPQDRQFILSSKKLLLSDSGFYLCAWSGARGVTWYFGAGTRLSVL.

The V gene is TRBV7-2, the J gene TRBJ2-2; 7 bases align to TRBD1. CDR3 length: 13 residues. J was trimmed by 6 bases and V by 4 bases; bases with no gene match: 2. CDR1 and CDR2 from the germline V gene are SGHTA and FQGNSA. CDR3 region: CASSSQGAGELFF. In DNA, the CDR3 is TGTGCCAGCAGCTCCCAGGGGGCCGGGGAGCTGTTTTTT. Full variable domain (missing parts from reference TRBV7-2 and TRBJ2-2): GAGVSQSPSNKVTEKGKDVELRCDPISGHTALYWYRQSLGQGLEFLIYFQGNSAPDKSGLPSDRFSAERTGGSVSTLTIQRTQQEDSAVYLCASSSQGAGELFFGEGSRLTVL.

This clone was seen just once. The gene calls are TRBV7-3 and TRBJ2-5, with no clear D. In germline, CDR1 is SGHTA, CDR2 FQGTGA. This CDR3 has 13 amino acids. Trimming took 4 bases from V and 5 from J, leaving 11 bases between them. CDR3 sequence (DNA): TGTGCCAGCAGCTCGGGTCAACGGGAGACCCAGTACTTC. Translated: CASSSGQRETQYF.

The V and J genes are TRBV28 and TRBJ1-4, with D uncertain. V gave up 7 bases and J gave up 8 bases, with 5 bases separating them. Germline CDR1 and CDR2: MDHEN and SYDVKM. The CDR3 runs 10 residues. CDR3 sequence: CASKQEKLFF. The CDR3 DNA reads as TGTGCCAGCAAACAGGAAAAACTGTTTTTT.

The chain joins TRBV6-2 or TRBV6-3 to TRBJ2-7, with 7 bases lining up with TRBD1. CDR3 length: 13 amino acids. The germline gives CDR1 MNHEY, CDR2 SVGEGT. V was clipped by 4 bases and J by 4 bases; unmatched bases: 4. Here the CDR3 reads CASSSGQVYEQYF. CDR3 coding DNA: TGTGCCAGCAGTTCCGGACAGGTGTACGAGCAGTACTTC.

This clone appeared a single time. V is TRBV27 and J is TRBJ2-1; TRBD2 aligns across 10 bases. This CDR3 has 17 residues. The germline V gene has CDR1 MNHEY and CDR2 SMNVEV (reference sequence). With 5 bases clipped from V and 3 bases from J, the junction kept 10 bases outside the gene matches. This CDR3 reads CASSPRTAGGFYNEQFF. CDR3 DNA: TGTGCCAGCAGTCCCCGAACAGCGGGGGGGTTCTACAATGAGCAGTTCTTC.

The chain joins TRBV10-2 to TRBJ2-2; no clear D gene. Germline CDR1 reads WSHSY; CDR2 reads SAAADI. Trimming removed 8 bases from V and 8 bases from J, with 12 bases in between. The CDR3 has 12 amino acids. The CDR3 region has the DNA TGCGCCAGCTCGGGTCGCCCTGGGGAGCTGTTTTTT. It encodes CASSGRPGELFF.

The chain couples TRBV2 to TRBJ1-1; possibly TRBD1 for D (6 bases). Germline CDR1 is SNHLY and CDR2 is FYNNEI. This CDR3 spans 11 amino acids. V lost 8 bases and J 6 bases, leaving 10 bases between the germline ends. CDR3 sequence (DNA): TGTGCCAGCCGAACAGGGTCTGAAGCTTTCTTT. As protein: CASRTGSEAFF.

The gene calls are TRBV11-2 and TRBJ2-7; 14 nucleotides match TRBD2. The CDR3 is 19 residues long. CDR1 and CDR2 from the germline V gene are SGHAT and FQNNGV. V lost 5 bases and J lost 6; bases outside the gene matches: 18. The CDR3 nucleotides read TGTGCCAGCAGCAAGCAGACATCGGGACTAGCGGGAGCACAAACCGAGCAGTACTTC. This codes for CASSKQTSGLAGAQTEQYF.

The CDR3 region has the DNA TGTGCCAGCACCCATCCCTGGGACAGGGGAAGTACTGAAGCTTTCTTT. Translation: CASTHPWDRGSTEAFF. The chain uses TRBV27 and TRBJ1-1; 10 positions agree with TRBD1. Germline trimming cut 7 bases from V and 5 bases from J; bases unmatched to any gene: 13. CDR1 and CDR2 from the germline V gene are MNHEY and SMNVEV (reference sequence). The CDR3 loop spans 16 amino acids.